The 24 T cell receptor beta chains below all came from one sample that was sequenced in a study of blood T cell repertoires in COVID-19. Sequencing was performed with immunoSEQ multiplex PCR; in TCRdb, only in-frame clones are kept and a portion is missing. The data show tens of thousands of clones, 60% to 85% seen once. Input material: peripheral blood. The receptor set was obtained from a human donor in a cohort sampled during active COVID-19.

This sequence joins TRBV4-1 and TRBJ2-7; the D gene is possibly TRBD2 (6 bases). The V end was cut by 0 bases, the J end by 9 bases, with 24 bases between. The CDR3 has 17 residues. CDR1 MGHRA and CDR2 YSYEKL come from the germline V gene. DNA of the CDR3: TGCGCCAGCAGCCAAGATGCGTCGGGAGCACTCTTACGTGGGCAGTACTTC. Residues: CASSQDASGALLRGQYF.

J is TRBJ1-2 and V is TRBV5-6; TRBD1 might be the D (6 bases). Trimming stripped 2 bases from V and 8 bases from J, with 13 bases between. The germline V gene has CDR1 SGHDT and CDR2 YYEEEE. The CDR3 contains 13 residues. The CDR3 nucleotides read TGTGCCAGCAGCTTCGGGGACACTGAGGGCTACACCTTC. Protein: CASSFGDTEGYTF.

The chain is built from TRBV29-1 and TRBJ2-5; D might be TRBD2 (7 bases). The CDR3 length is 18 residues. Trimming removed 7 bases from V and 4 bases from J, with 31 bases in between. Germline assignment: CDR1 SQVTM and CDR2 ANQGSEA. The CDR3 loop reads CSASTRGDTNRGRETQYF. As DNA, the CDR3 is TGCAGCGCCTCCACGAGGGGGGACACGAATCGCGGGAGAGAGACCCAGTACTTC.

This clone occurred a few times. The J gene is TRBJ2-1, the V gene TRBV28; 7 nucleotides match TRBD1. J lost 1 base, V lost 3 bases, and 9 bases had no gene match. Germline lookup yields CDR1 MDHEN and CDR2 SYDVKM. This CDR3 has 17 residues. CDR3 coding DNA: TGTGCCAGCAGTTTCCCGTCTTCGGGACAGTCCTACAATGAGCAGTTCTTC. Translating it yields CASSFPSSGQSYNEQFF.

The chain has TRBV19 and TRBJ2-1, with TRBD2 identical over 8 bases. Germline V gives CDR1 LNHDA, CDR2 SQIVND (reference sequence). The CDR3 spans 15 residues. J was trimmed by 6 bases and V by 9 bases; bases with no gene match: 13. DNA for the CDR3: TGTGCCAGCAAGGGACAACCGGGACTAGTCAATGAGCAGTTCTTC. Translated: CASKGQPGLVNEQFF.

This chain joins TRBV6-2 or TRBV6-3 and TRBJ2-7; TRBD2 aligns across 7 bases. V lost 5 bases, J lost 1 base, and 11 bases stayed unmatched. The CDR3 covers 16 residues. Per germline, CDR1 MNHEY and CDR2 SVGEGT. CDR3: CASSPGLGGGSYEQYF. Written as DNA, the CDR3 is TGTGCCAGCAGTCCCGGACTGGGGGGGGGATCCTACGAGCAGTACTTC.

This sequence joins TRBV29-1 and TRBJ2-3; maybe TRBD2 (6 bases). The CDR3 totals 16 residues. V was shortened by 7 bases and J by 3 bases, with 23 bases between the two germline ends. CDR1 and CDR2 (germline): SQVTM, ANQGSEA. CDR3 sequence reads: CSARKDGGISTDTQYF. CDR3 nucleotides: TGCAGCGCTCGAAAGGATGGGGGGATCTCGACAGATACGCAGTATTTT.

This chain links TRBV6-5 with TRBJ2-5, with TRBD2 as a possible D gene (5 bases). Germline CDR1 reads MNHEY; CDR2 reads SVGAGI. V dropped 0 bases and J dropped 5 bases, with 10 bases sitting between them. This CDR3 contains 14 residues. CDR3: CASSYSRDWETQYF. CDR3 coding DNA: TGTGCCAGCAGTTACTCTCGGGATTGGGAGACCCAGTACTTC.

The chain joins TRBV6-5 to TRBJ2-3, with TRBD1 matching 7 bases. Trimming cost V 7 bases and J 3 bases; bases outside gene matches: 4. The CDR3 is 13 amino acids. CDR1 is MNHEY, CDR2 SVGAGI, per germline. The CDR3 nucleotides read TGTGCCAGCATGATACAGGGGACAGATACGCAGTATTTT. Translating gives CASMIQGTDTQYF.

This chain links TRBV2 with TRBJ1-4; 9 positions match TRBD1. V gave up 6 bases and J gave up 5 bases; unmatched junction bases: 10. This CDR3 region has 16 residues. Germline-derived CDR1 and CDR2 are SNHLY and FYNNEI. The CDR3 DNA is TGTGCCAGCAGAACAGGGGGCAATCGGTGGAATGAAAAACTGTTTTTT. It yields the protein CASRTGGNRWNEKLFF.

The chain employs TRBV6-5 and TRBJ2-7, with 7 bases identical to TRBD1. The V gene's germline CDR1 is MNHEY and CDR2 SVGAGI. J was trimmed by 3 bases and V by 3 bases; bases with no gene match: 8. CDR3 length: 15 residues. The CDR3 loop reads CASSYNTGAIYEQYF. The CDR3 nucleotides read TGTGCCAGCAGTTATAACACAGGGGCAATCTACGAGCAGTACTTC.

V gene TRBV15 combines with J gene TRBJ1-3; tentative D call: TRBD1 (6 bases). Deletions cut 3 bases from V and 2 bases from J, with 11 bases between. The CDR3 is made up of 15 amino acids. CDR1 and CDR2 from the germline V gene are LNHNV and YYDKDF (reference sequence). The CDR3: CATSRETGTGNTIYF. The CDR3 DNA follows: TGTGCCACCAGCAGGGAAACAGGGACTGGAAACACCATATATTTT.

This chain joins TRBV19 and TRBJ2-2; D remains unclear. CDR1 is LNHDA, CDR2 SQIVND, per germline (reference sequence). V gave up 2 bases and J gave up 7 bases, with 5 bases separating them. The CDR3 contains 12 residues. CDR3 sequence: CASSILGGELFF. The CDR3 DNA sequence: TGTGCCAGTAGTATACTAGGCGGGGAGCTGTTTTTT.

This chain uses TRBV9 with TRBJ1-3; perhaps TRBD1 as D (5 bases). The V gene's germline CDR1 is SGDLS and CDR2 YYNGEE. V was pared by 4 bases and J by 0 bases, with 11 bases between. The CDR3 totals 15 residues. CDR3 in DNA: TGTGCCAGCAGCCCGGGGGTGGACTCTGGAAACACCATATATTTT. Protein: CASSPGVDSGNTIYF.

The chain is built from TRBV10-3 and TRBJ1-5; TRBD1 matches 8 bases. With V trimmed by 4 bases and J by 0 bases, 5 bases remained unmatched. Germline V gene data show CDR1 as ENHRY and CDR2 as SYGVKD. The length of the CDR3 is 16 residues. CDR3 sequence: CAISAGDRHSNQPQHF. The CDR3 region has the DNA TGTGCCATCAGTGCGGGGGACAGGCATAGCAATCAGCCCCAGCATTTT.

CDR3 sequence: CASSFNMEETQYF. The CDR3 DNA reads TGTGCCAGCTCATTCAACATGGAAGAGACCCAGTACTTC. The rearrangement links TRBV18 to TRBJ2-5; D is unclear. This CDR3 region has 13 residues. Trimming removed 5 bases from V and 3 bases from J, with 10 bases in between. CDR1 is KGHSH and CDR2 is LQKENI in the germline V gene.

This sequence joins TRBV9 and TRBJ2-2; 7 nucleotides align to TRBD2. CDR3 size: 16 residues. After removal of 4 bases from V and 4 bases from J, the junction contained 10 bases not matched to a gene. From germline, CDR1 is SGDLS and CDR2 YYNGEE. The CDR3 reads CASSPTWGGTTGELFF. The CDR3 nucleotides are TGTGCCAGCAGCCCTACGTGGGGAGGGACCACCGGGGAGCTGTTTTTT. The complete variable domain, with remaining parts taken from reference TRBV9 and TRBJ2-2, reads DSGVTQTPKHLITATGQRVTLRCSPRSGDLSVYWYQQSLDQGLQFLIQYYNGEERAKGNILERFSAQQFPDLHSELNLSSLELGDSALYFCASSPTWGGTTGELFFGEGSRLTVL.

Only a few counts were recorded for this clone. V gene TRBV7-2 combines with J gene TRBJ2-4; 7 bases align to TRBD2. The V gene end was trimmed by 5 bases and the J gene end by 0 bases; junction bases not matched to a gene: 13. The germline V gene encodes CDR1 SGHTA and CDR2 FQGNSA. The CDR3 loop spans 18 amino acids. The CDR3 here is CASSIDAASGLAKNIQYF. CDR3 nucleotides: TGTGCCAGCAGCATTGATGCGGCTAGCGGACTAGCCAAAAACATTCAGTACTTC.

The V gene is TRBV6-5, the J gene TRBJ1-5, with D tentatively TRBD1 (6 bases). CDR3 size: 14 residues. The germline gives CDR1 MNHEY, CDR2 SVGAGI. Trimming took 6 bases from V and 6 from J, leaving 15 bases between them. CDR3 sequence (DNA): TGTGCCAGCAGACGGGGGGGCCGTCTTCAGCCCCAGCATTTT. This translates into CASRRGGRLQPQHF.

The V and J genes are TRBV7-2 and TRBJ1-6; D possibly corresponds to TRBD1 (5 bases). V shed 4 bases and J shed 10 bases, with 11 bases lying between them. The length of the CDR3 is 13 residues. In germline, CDR1 is SGHTA, CDR2 FQGNSA. The CDR3 sequence: CASSSRRGSPLHF. The DNA for the CDR3 is TGTGCCAGCAGCTCCAGGAGGGGATCACCCCTCCACTTT.

The chain employs TRBV6-5 and TRBJ2-7; 7 bases fit TRBD1. The CDR3 totals 14 residues. The V gene's germline CDR1 is MNHEY and CDR2 SVGAGI. Trimming cost V 5 bases and J 4 bases; bases outside gene matches: 8. CDR3 DNA sequence: TGTGCCAGCAGTACAGGGGTGGGAGAATACGAGCAGTACTTC. Protein sequence: CASSTGVGEYEQYF.

The V call is TRBV12-3 or TRBV12-4, the J call TRBJ2-1; D gene unclear. V was shortened by 1 base and J by 15 bases, with 13 bases between the two germline ends. CDR3 length: 12 residues. The CDR3 protein is CASSLDYASAFF. Written as DNA, the CDR3 is TGTGCCAGCAGTTTAGACTATGCGTCCGCGTTCTTC.

This clone was recorded only once. The V and J genes are TRBV5-1 and TRBJ2-7; a weak D match, TRBD1 (6 bases). This CDR3 has 14 residues. V lost 4 bases to trimming and J lost 5 bases, with 16 bases between them. The germline V gene has CDR1 SGHRS and CDR2 YFSETQ. CDR3 region: CASSLRGHTHEQYF. As DNA, the CDR3 is TGCGCCAGCAGCCTCCGGGGACATACACACGAGCAGTACTTC.

The V and J genes are TRBV5-1 and TRBJ1-4, with D possibly being TRBD1 (6 bases). Germline lookup yields CDR1 SGHRS and CDR2 YFSETQ. V was pared by 4 bases and J by 7 bases, with 11 bases between. This CDR3 is 13 amino acids long. This CDR3 reads CASSAQGTEKLFF. Here the CDR3 DNA reads TGCGCCAGCAGCGCCCAGGGGACTGAAAAACTGTTTTTT. The entire variable domain, with the rest obtained from reference TRBV5-1 and TRBJ1-4, is as follows: KAGVTQTPRYLIKTRGQQVTLSCSPISGHRSVSWYQQTPGQGLQFLFEYFSETQRNKGNFPGRFSGRQFSNSRSEMNVSTLELGDSALYLCASSAQGTEKLFFGSGTQLSVL.